This TCR beta chain derives from a study of blood T cell repertoires in COVID-19. Study-level background: The study drew acute and convalescent COVID-19 samples from the United States, Italy and Spain.

Authors' data handling: Estimated nucleated cell counts came from reference gene primer amplification. Some clones are missing from TCRdb's copy, which holds only in-frame ones; the method was immunoSEQ multiplex PCR. V and J calls and clone size come straight from that table; D and trimming were deduced from the DNA. The sample holds about 120,000 clones; around 88% are singletons and the top ten take approximately 0.81%. As concerns this clone: Within the sample, other DNA sequences also encode this same CDR3.

After removal of 1 base from V and 3 bases from J, the junction contained 1 base not matched to a gene. CDR3 size: 15 residues. CDR1 and CDR2 (germline): SGHNT, YYREEE (reference sequence). The TCR comes from a woman aged 50 to 60 with active or convalescent COVID-19. This chain connects TRBV5-4 to TRBJ2-3; 11 positions match TRBD2. The specimen sequenced was peripheral blood. Here the CDR3 reads CASSLRTSGTDTQYF. In DNA form, the CDR3 reads TGTGCCAGCAGCTTGAGGACTAGCGGGACAGATACGCAGTATTTT.